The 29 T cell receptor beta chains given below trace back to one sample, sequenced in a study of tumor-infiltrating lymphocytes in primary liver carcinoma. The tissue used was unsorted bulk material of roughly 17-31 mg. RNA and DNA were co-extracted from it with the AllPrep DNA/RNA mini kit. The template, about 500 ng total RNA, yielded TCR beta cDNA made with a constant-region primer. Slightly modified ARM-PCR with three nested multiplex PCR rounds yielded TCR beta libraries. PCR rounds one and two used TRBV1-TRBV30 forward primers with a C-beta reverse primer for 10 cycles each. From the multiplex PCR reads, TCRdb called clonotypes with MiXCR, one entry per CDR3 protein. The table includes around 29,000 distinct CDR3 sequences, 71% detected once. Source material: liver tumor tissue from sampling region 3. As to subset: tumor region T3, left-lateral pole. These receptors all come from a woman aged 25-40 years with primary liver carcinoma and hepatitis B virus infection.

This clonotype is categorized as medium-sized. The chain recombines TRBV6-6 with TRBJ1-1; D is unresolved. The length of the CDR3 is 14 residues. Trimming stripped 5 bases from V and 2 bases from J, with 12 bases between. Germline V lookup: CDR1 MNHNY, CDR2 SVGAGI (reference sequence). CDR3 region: CASSPAARNTEAFF. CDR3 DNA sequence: TGTGCCAGCAGTCCGGCGGCACGCAACACTGAAGCTTTCTTT.

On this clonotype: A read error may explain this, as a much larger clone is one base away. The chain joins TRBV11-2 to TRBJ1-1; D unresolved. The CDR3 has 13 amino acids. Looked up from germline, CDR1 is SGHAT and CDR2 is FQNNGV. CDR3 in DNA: TGTACCAGCAGCTTAACAAAGAACACTGAAGCTCTCTTC. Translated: CTSSLTKNTEALF.

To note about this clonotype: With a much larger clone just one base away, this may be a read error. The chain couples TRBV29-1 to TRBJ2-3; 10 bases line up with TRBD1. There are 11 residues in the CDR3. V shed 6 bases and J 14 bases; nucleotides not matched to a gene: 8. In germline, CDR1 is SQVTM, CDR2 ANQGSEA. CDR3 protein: CSVVDRGRVYF. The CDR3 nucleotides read TGCAGCGTGGTGGACAGGGGGAGAGTGTATTTT.

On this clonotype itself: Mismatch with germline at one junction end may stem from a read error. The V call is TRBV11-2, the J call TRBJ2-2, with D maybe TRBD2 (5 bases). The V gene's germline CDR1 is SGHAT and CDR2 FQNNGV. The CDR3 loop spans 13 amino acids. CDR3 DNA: TGTGCCAGCAGCTTAGATAAGACTGGGGAGCTATCTTTT. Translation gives CASSLDKTGELSF.

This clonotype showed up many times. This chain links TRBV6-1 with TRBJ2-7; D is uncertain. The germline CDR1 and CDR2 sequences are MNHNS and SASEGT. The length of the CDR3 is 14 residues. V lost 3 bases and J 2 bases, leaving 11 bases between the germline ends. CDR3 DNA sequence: TGTGCCAGCAGTGAGATCGGCACAGCCTACGAGCAGTACTTC. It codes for CASSEIGTAYEQYF.

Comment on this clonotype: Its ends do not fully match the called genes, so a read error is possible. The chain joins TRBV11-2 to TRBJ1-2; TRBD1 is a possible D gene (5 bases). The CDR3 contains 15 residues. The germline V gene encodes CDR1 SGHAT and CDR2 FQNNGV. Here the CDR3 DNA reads TGTGCTAGCTGCTTAGATGGGATGGCAGGGAGAGGCTGCACCTTC. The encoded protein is CASCLDGMAGRGCTF.

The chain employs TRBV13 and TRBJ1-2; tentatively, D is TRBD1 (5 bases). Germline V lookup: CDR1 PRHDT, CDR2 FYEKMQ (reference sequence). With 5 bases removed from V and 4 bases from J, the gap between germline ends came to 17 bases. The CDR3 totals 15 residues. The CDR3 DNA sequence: TGTGCCAGCAGCCCCTGTGATGGACACGGCTATGGCTACACCTTC. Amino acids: CASSPCDGHGYGYTF.

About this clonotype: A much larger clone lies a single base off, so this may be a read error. CDR3 in DNA: TGTGCCAGCAGGACCGACACGCGGACGCACTATTTT. It encodes CASRTDTRTHYF. The V call is TRBV12-3 or TRBV12-4, the J call TRBJ2-3; D not certain. CDR3 length equals 12 residues.

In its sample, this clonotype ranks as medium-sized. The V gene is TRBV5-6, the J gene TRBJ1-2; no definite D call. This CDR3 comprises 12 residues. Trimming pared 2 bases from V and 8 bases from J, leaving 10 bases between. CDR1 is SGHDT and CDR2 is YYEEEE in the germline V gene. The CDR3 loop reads CASSFGVEGYTF. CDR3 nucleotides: TGTGCCAGCAGCTTCGGGGTGGAGGGCTACACCTTC.

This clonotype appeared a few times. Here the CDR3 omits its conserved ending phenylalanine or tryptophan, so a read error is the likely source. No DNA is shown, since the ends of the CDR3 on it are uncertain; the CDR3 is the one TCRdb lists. CDR3 amino acids: CASRPSLDTGELSL. This chain links TRBV11-1 with TRBJ2-2. Germline V gene sequence: CDR1 SGHAT, CDR2 FQDESV (reference sequence). The CDR3 is 14 amino acids in total, end residues counted.

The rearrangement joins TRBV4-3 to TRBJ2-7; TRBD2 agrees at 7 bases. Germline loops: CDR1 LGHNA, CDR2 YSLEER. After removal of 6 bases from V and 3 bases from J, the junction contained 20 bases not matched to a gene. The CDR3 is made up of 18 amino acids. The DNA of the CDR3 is TGCGCCAGCAGTCATGCTGTGACGGGGGGTCACATTATCTACGAGCAGTACTTC. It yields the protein CASSHAVTGGHIIYEQYF.

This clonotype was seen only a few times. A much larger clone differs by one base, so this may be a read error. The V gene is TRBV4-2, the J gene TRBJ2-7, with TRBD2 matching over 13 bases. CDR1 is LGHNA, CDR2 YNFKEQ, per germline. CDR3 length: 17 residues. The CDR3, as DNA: TGTGCCACTACTGGACTAGCGGGAGTTTATAAGTCCTACGAGAAGTACTTC. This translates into CATTGLAGVYKSYEKYF.

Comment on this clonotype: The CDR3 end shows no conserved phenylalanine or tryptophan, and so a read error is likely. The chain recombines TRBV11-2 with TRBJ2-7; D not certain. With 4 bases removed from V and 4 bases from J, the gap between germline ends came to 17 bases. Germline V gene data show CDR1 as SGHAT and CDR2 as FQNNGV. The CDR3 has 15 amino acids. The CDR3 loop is CASSSHLEQIYEQYL. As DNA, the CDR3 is TGTGCCAGCAGCTCTCACCTGGAACAGATTTACGAGCAGTACCTC.

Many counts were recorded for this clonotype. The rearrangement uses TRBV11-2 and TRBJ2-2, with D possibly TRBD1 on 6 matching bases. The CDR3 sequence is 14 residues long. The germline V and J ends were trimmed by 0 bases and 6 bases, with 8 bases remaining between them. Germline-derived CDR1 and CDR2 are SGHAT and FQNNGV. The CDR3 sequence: CASSLERGSGELFF. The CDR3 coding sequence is TGTGCCAGCAGCTTAGAAAGGGGGTCCGGGGAGCTGTTTTTT. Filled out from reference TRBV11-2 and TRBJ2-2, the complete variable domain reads EAGVAQSPRYKIIEKRQSVAFWCNPISGHATLYWYQQILGQGPKLLIQFQNNGVVDDSQLPKDRFSAERLKGVDSTLKIQPAKLEDSAVYLCASSLERGSGELFFGEGSRLTVL.

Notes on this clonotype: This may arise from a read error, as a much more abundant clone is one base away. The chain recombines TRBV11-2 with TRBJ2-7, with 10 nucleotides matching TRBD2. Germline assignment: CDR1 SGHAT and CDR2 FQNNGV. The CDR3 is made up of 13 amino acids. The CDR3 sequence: CASSCLAGVQQHF. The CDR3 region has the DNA TGTGCCAGCAGCTGCCTAGCGGGAGTACAGCAGCACTTC.

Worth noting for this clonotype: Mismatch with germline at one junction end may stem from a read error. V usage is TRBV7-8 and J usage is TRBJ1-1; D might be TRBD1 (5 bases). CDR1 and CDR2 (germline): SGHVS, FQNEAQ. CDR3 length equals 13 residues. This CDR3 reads CASSLTIGTEDFF. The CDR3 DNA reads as TGTGCCAGCAGCTTAACGATTGGGACTGAAGATTTCTTT.

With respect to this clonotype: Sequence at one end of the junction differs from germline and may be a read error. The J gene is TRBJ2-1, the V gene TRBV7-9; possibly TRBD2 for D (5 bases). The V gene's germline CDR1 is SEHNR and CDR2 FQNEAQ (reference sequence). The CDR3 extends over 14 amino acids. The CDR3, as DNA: TGTCCCAGCAGCCCGGGCGCGGCGGCGGGTGAGCAGTTCTTC. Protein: CPSSPGAAAGEQFF.

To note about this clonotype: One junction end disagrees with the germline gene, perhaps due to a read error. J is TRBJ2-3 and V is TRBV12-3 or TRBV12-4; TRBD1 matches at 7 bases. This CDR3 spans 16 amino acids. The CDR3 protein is CVSSPQGQVGTDTQYF. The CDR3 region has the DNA TGTGTCAGCAGTCCCCAAGGACAGGTTGGCACAGATACGCAGTATTTT.

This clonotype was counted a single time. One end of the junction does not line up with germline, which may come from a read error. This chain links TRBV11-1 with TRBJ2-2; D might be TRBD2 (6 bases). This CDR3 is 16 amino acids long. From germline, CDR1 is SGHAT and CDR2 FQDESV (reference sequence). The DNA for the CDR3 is TGTGCTGGCAGCTTAGTGGGGGGTACGAACGCCGGGGAGCTGTTTTTT. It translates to CAGSLVGGTNAGELFF. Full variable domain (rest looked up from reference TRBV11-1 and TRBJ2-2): EAEVAQSPRYKITEKSQAVAFWCDPISGHATLYWYRQILGQGPELLVQFQDESVVDDSQLPKDRFSAERLKGVDSTLKIQPAELGDSAMYLCAGSLVGGTNAGELFFGEGSRLTVL.

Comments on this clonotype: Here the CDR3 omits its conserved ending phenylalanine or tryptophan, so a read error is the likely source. The CDR3 bases are TGTGCCCGCAGCTTAGAGGGAGCGGGGCAGCAGTTCTCC. This codes for CARSLEGAGQQFS. The V call is TRBV11-2, the J call TRBJ2-1; 7 nucleotides line up with TRBD2. The CDR3 extends over 13 amino acids. CDR1 is SGHAT, CDR2 FQNNGV, per germline.

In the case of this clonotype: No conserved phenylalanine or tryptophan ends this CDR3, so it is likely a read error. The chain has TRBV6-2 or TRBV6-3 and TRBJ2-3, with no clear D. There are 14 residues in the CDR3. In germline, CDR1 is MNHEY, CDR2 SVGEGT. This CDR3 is CAISLSEPTDTQYS. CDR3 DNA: TGTGCCATCAGTTTATCGGAACCTACAGATACGCAGTATTCT.

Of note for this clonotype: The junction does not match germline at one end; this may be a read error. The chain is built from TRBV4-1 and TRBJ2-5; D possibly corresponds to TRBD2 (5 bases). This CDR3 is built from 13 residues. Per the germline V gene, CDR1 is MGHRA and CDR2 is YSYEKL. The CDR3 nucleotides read TGCGCCAGCATTAATCCGAGGGAAGCGACCCAATACTTC. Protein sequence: CASINPREATQYF.

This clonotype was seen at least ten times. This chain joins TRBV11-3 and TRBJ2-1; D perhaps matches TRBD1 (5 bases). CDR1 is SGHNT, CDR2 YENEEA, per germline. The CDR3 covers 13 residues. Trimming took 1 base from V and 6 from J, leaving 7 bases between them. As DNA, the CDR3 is TGTGCCAGCAGCTTAGGAGACAGCAATGAGCAGTTCTTC. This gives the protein CASSLGDSNEQFF.

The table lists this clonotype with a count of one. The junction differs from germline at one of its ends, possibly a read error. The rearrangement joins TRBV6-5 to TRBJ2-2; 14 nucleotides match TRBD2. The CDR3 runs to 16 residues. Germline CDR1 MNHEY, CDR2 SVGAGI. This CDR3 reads CASTRLAGGPVGQLFF. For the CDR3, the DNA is TGTGCCAGCACCAGACTAGCGGGAGGGCCTGTCGGGCAGCTGTTTTTT.

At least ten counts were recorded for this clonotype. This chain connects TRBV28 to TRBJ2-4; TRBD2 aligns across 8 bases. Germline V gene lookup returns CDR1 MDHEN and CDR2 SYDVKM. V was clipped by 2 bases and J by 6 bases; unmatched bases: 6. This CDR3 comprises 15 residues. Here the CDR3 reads CASSLVGGGRNIQYF. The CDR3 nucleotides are TGTGCCAGCAGTTTAGTGGGCGGGGGGCGAAACATTCAGTACTTC.

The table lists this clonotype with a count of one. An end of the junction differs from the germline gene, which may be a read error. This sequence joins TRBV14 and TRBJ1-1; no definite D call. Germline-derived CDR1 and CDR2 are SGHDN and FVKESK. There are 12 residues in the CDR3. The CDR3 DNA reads TGTGCCAGCGGCCAAGACCGGACTGAAGCTTTCTTT. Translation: CASGQDRTEAFF.

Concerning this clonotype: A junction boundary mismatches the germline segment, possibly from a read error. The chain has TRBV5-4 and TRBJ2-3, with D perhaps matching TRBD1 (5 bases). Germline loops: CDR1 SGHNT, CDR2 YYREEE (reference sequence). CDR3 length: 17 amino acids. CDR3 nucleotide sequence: TGTGCAAGCAGCGTAGACGGACACCCTCCACCCATAGATACGCGGTATTTT. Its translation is CASSVDGHPPPIDTRYF.

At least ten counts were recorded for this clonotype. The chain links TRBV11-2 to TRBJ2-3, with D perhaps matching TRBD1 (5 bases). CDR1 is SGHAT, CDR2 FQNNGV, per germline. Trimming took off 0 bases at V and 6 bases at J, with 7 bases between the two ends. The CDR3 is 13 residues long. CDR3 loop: CASSLDRADTQYF. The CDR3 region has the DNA TGTGCCAGCAGCTTAGACAGGGCTGATACGCAGTATTTT.

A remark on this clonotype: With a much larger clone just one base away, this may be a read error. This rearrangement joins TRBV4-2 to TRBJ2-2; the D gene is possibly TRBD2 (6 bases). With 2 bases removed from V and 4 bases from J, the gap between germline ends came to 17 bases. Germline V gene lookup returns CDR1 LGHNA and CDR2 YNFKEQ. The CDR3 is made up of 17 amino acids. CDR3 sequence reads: CASSQRTRGAVTGELFF. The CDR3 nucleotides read TGTGCCAGCAGCCAACGCACACGCGGGGCAGTCACCGGGGAGCTGTTTTTT.